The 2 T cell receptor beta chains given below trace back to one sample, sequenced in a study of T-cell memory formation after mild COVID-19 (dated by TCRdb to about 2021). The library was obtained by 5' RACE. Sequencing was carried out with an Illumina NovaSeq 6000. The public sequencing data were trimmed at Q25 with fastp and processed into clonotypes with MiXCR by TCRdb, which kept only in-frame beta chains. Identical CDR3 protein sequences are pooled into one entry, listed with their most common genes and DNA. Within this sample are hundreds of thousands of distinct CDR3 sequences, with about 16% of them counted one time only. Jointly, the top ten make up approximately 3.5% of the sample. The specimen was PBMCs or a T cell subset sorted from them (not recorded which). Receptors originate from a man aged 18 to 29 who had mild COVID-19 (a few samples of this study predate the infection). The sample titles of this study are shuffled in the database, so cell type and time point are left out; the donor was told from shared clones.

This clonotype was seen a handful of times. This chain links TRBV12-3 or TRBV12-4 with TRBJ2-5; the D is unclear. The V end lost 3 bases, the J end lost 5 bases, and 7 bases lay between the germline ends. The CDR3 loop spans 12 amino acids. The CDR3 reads CASSFSVETQYF. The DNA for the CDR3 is TGTGCCAGCAGTTTCTCAGTGGAGACCCAGTACTTC.

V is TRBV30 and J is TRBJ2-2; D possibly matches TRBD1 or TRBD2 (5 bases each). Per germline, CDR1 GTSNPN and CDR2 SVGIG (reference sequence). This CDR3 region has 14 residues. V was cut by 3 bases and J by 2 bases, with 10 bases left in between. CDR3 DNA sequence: TGTGCCTGGAGAGGGACCCTTAACACCGGGGAGCTGTTTTTT. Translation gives CAWRGTLNTGELFF.